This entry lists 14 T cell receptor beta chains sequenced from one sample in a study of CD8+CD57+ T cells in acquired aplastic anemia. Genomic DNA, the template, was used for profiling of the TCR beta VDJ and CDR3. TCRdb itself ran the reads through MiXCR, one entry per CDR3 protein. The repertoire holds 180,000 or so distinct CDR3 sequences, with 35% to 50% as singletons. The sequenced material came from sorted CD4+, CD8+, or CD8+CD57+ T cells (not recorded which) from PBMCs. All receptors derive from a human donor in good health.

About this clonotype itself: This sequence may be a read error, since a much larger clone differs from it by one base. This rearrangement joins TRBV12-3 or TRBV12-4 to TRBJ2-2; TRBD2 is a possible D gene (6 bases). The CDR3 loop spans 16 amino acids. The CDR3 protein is CASKTFTRDNIGELFF. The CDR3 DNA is TGTGCCAGCAAGACATTTACGCGGGATAACATCGGGGAGCTGTTTTTT.

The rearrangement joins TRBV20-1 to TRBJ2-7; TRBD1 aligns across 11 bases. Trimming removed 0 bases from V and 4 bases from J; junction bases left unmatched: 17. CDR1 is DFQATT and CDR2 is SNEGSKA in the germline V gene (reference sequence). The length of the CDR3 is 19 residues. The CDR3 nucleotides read TGCAGTGCTAGAGATACGGGCGGACAGGGGGCGATCGGGATTTACGAGCAGTACTTC. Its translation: CSARDTGGQGAIGIYEQYF.

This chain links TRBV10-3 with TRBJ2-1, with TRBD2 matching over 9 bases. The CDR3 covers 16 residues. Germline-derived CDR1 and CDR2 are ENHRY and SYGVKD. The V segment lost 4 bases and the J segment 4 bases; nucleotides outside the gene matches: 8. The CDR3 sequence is CAISALRLAVYNEQFF. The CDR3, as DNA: TGTGCCATCAGTGCTCTTCGACTAGCGGTATACAATGAGCAGTTCTTC.

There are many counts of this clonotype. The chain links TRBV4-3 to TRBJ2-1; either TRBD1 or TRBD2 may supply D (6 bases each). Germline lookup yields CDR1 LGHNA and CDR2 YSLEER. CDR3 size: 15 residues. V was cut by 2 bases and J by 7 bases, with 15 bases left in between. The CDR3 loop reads CASSQHVRGRNEQFF. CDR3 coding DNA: TGCGCCAGCAGCCAACACGTTAGGGGGAGGAATGAGCAGTTCTTC.

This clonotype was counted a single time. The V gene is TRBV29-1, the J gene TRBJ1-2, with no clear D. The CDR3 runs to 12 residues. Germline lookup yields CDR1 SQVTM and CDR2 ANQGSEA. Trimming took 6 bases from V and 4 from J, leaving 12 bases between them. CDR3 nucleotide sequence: TGCAGCGTCCGACACGTCAGCTATGGCTACACCTTC. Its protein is CSVRHVSYGYTF.

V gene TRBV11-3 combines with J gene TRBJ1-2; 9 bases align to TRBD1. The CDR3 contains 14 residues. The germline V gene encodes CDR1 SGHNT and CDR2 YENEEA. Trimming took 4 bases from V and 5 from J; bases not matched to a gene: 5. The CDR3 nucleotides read TGTGCCAGCAGCTGGAAAGGACAGGGGTATGGCTACACCTTC. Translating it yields CASSWKGQGYGYTF.

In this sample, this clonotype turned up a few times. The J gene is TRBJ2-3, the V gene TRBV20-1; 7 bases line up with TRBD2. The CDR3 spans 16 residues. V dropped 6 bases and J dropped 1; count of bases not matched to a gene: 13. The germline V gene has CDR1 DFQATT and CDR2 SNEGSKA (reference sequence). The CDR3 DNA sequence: TGCAGTGCCGATGTAGGCGGGCTAGCGGGCACAGATACGCAGTATTTT. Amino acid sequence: CSADVGGLAGTDTQYF.

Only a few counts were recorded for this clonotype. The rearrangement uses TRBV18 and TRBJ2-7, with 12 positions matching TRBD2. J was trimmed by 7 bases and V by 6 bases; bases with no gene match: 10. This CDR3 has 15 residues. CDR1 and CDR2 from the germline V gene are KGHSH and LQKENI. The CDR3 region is CASSPGLAGYREQYF. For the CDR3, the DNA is TGTGCCAGCTCCCCAGGACTAGCGGGATATCGAGAGCAGTACTTC.

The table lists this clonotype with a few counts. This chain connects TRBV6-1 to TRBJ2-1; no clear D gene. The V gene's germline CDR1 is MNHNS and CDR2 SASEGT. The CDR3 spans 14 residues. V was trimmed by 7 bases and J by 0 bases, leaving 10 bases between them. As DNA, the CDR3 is TGTGCCAGCAACCCCCCGAGCTCCTACAATGAGCAGTTCTTC. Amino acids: CASNPPSSYNEQFF.

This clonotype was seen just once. CDR3 region: CASSRTENTEAFF. The CDR3 bases are TGTGCCAGCAGCCGGACAGAGAACACTGAAGCTTTCTTT. This chain connects TRBV25-1 to TRBJ1-1, with D possibly TRBD1 on 6 matching bases. Germline CDR1 reads MGHDK; CDR2 reads SYGVNS. V was trimmed by 6 bases and J by 1 base, leaving 9 bases between them. This CDR3 has 13 residues.

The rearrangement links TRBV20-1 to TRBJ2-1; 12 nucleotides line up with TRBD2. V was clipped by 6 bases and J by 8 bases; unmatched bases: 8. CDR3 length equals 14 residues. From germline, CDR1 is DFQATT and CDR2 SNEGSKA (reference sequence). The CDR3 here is CSATPGLAGDEQFF. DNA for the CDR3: TGCAGTGCCACACCGGGACTAGCGGGCGATGAGCAGTTCTTC.

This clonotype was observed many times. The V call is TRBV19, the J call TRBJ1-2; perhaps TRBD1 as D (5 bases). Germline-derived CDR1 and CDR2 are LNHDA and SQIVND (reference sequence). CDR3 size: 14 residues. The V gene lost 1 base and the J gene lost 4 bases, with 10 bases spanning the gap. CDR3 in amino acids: CASSIAREFYGYTF. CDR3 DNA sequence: TGTGCCAGTAGTATAGCCAGGGAATTCTATGGCTACACCTTC. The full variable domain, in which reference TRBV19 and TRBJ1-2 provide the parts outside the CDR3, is DGGITQSPKYLFRKEGQNVTLSCEQNLNHDAMYWYRQDPGQGLRLIYYSQIVNDFQKGDIAEGYSVSREKKESFPLTVTSAQKNPTAFYLCASSIAREFYGYTFGSGTRLTVV.

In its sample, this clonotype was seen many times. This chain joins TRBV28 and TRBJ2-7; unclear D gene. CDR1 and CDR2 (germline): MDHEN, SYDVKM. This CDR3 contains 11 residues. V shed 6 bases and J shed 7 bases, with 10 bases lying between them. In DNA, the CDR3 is TGTGCCAGCAGGCAGAGACGGGAGCAGTACTTC. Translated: CASRQRREQYF.

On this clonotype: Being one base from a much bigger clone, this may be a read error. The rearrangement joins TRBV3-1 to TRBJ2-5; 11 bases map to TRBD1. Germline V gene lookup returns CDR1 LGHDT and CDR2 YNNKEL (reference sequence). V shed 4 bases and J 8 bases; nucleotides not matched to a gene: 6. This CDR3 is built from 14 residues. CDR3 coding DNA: TGTGCCAGCAGCCGAGGGACAGGGGGAGATACCCAGTACTTC. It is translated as CASSRGTGGDTQYF.